These 22 T cell receptor beta chains were all obtained from the same sample, sequenced in a study of blood T cell repertoires in COVID-19. Some clones are missing from TCRdb's copy, which holds only in-frame ones; the method was immunoSEQ multiplex PCR. The table has some 48,000 clones, 80% to 95% seen once. Sample: peripheral blood. Receptors originate from a man in his sixties with COVID-19, enrolled during active disease.

The rearrangement uses TRBV9 and TRBJ2-5, with 8 bases aligning to TRBD2. CDR1 is SGDLS, CDR2 YYNGEE, per germline. V dropped 3 bases and J dropped 2; count of bases not matched to a gene: 9. This CDR3 is built from 16 residues. The CDR3 loop reads CASSASLSGGQETQYF. DNA for the CDR3: TGTGCCAGCAGCGCCTCCTTGAGCGGGGGACAAGAGACCCAGTACTTC.

The chain combines TRBV5-4 with TRBJ2-3; D uncertain. Germline lookup yields CDR1 SGHNT and CDR2 YYREEE (reference sequence). V was cut by 4 bases and J by 2 bases, with 17 bases left in between. This CDR3 is built from 16 residues. Here the CDR3 reads CASSRRQTLNTDTQYF. CDR3 nucleotides: TGTGCCAGCAGCCGGCGGCAAACTTTAAACACAGATACGCAGTATTTT.

The chain couples TRBV14 to TRBJ1-1; a possible D gene is TRBD1 (6 bases). Trimming took off 3 bases at V and 4 bases at J, with 9 bases between the two ends. The germline gives CDR1 SGHDN, CDR2 FVKESK. This CDR3 region has 13 residues. This CDR3 is CASSQTRGTEAFF. CDR3 coding DNA: TGTGCCAGCAGCCAGACCAGGGGCACTGAAGCTTTCTTT.

The chain is built from TRBV9 and TRBJ1-2; unclear D gene. Germline V gene data show CDR1 as SGDLS and CDR2 as YYNGEE. Deletions cut 6 bases from V and 0 bases from J, with 6 bases between. The CDR3 is 12 residues long. CDR3 loop: CASKGANYGYTF. The CDR3 DNA follows: TGTGCCAGCAAAGGAGCTAACTATGGCTACACCTTC.

A single count supports this clone. This chain joins TRBV2 and TRBJ2-1, with 9 bases identical to TRBD2. Germline V gene sequence: CDR1 SNHLY, CDR2 FYNNEI. The junction had 3 bases not matched to a gene; V was cut back by 6 bases and J by 6 bases. The CDR3 loop spans 13 amino acids. The CDR3 coding sequence is TGTGCCAGCAGGGATAGCGGGGGCAATGAGCAGTTCTTC. It codes for CASRDSGGNEQFF.

Remarks on this clone: Germline is not matched at one junction end, which may reflect a read error. The J gene is TRBJ1-5, the V gene TRBV6-1, with D hard to call. Germline V gene lookup returns CDR1 MNHNS and CDR2 SASEGT. The CDR3 sequence is 16 residues long. For the CDR3, the DNA is TGTGCCAGCAGGGAAGTCGGGGAGTGGGGCAATCAGCCCCAGCATTTT. The encoded protein is CASREVGEWGNQPQHF.

The chain recombines TRBV28 with TRBJ2-7; 8 nucleotides line up with TRBD1. Per germline, CDR1 MDHEN and CDR2 SYDVKM. J gave up 2 bases and V 6 bases, and 9 bases lay outside the gene matches. CDR3 length equals 15 residues. In DNA form, the CDR3 reads TGTGCCAGCAGCACCCCCGGGACAGGAACCTACGAGCAGTACTTC. This codes for CASSTPGTGTYEQYF.

The chain uses TRBV28 and TRBJ1-1; TRBD1 might be the D (6 bases). The CDR3 loop spans 14 amino acids. V lost 4 bases and J 3 bases, leaving 12 bases between the germline ends. Germline lookup yields CDR1 MDHEN and CDR2 SYDVKM. CDR3 DNA sequence: TGTGCCAGCAGTTCCCAGGGGTCCCACACTGAAGCTTTCTTT. It is translated as CASSSQGSHTEAFF.

The chain joins TRBV9 to TRBJ2-1; 11 bases match TRBD2. The CDR3 runs 16 residues. V shed 0 bases and J 8 bases; nucleotides not matched to a gene: 7. Germline V gives CDR1 SGDLS, CDR2 YYNGEE. CDR3 coding DNA: TGTGCCAGCAGCGTAGCAGGTAGCGGGGGGGCCTATGAGCAGTTCTTC. Amino acids: CASSVAGSGGAYEQFF.

This clone was recorded once. The chain is built from TRBV7-9 and TRBJ2-1, with 11 bases that match TRBD1. The CDR3 has 18 residues. Germline V gene lookup returns CDR1 SEHNR and CDR2 FQNEAQ (reference sequence). With V trimmed by 8 bases and J by 9 bases, 21 bases remained unmatched. The DNA of the CDR3 is TGTGCCAGCCACGAAACCCTAACCTACGGGACAGGGGGAGTTGAGCAGTTCTTC. It translates to CASHETLTYGTGGVEQFF.

This clone came up once. This rearrangement joins TRBV24-1 to TRBJ1-4; 8 bases are shared with TRBD1. The CDR3 has 15 amino acids. Losses at the gene ends were 3 bases for V and 5 bases for J; bases not matched to a gene: 4. Germline V gene sequence: CDR1 KGHDR, CDR2 SFDVKD. In DNA, the CDR3 is TGTGCCACCAGTGATACAGGGGGGATCAATGAAAAACTGTTTTTT. Amino acid sequence: CATSDTGGINEKLFF.

The chain recombines TRBV9 with TRBJ1-1, with no clear D. This CDR3 comprises 13 residues. V lost 5 bases and J lost 0, with 8 bases in between. Germline V lookup: CDR1 SGDLS, CDR2 YYNGEE. Written as DNA, the CDR3 is TGTGCCAGCAGTCAATCGGTGAACACTGAAGCTTTCTTT. Translated: CASSQSVNTEAFF.

The chain recombines TRBV28 with TRBJ2-1; D perhaps matches TRBD2 (6 bases). The CDR3 consists of 15 residues. Deletions cut 3 bases from V and 10 bases from J, with 19 bases between. From germline, CDR1 is MDHEN and CDR2 SYDVKM. CDR3 coding DNA: TGTGCCAGCAGTTTCGCCGAAACTAGCCCTCGCGAGCAGTTCTTC. Its protein is CASSFAETSPREQFF.

V is TRBV20-1 and J is TRBJ1-2, with D uncertain. V was shortened by 3 bases and J by 8 bases, with 10 bases between the two germline ends. Germline V gives CDR1 DFQATT, CDR2 SNEGSKA (reference sequence). CDR3 length equals 11 residues. The DNA for the CDR3 is TGCAGTGCTAGGTACTCGGTGGGCTACACCTTC. It translates to CSARYSVGYTF.

The genes are TRBV18 and TRBJ1-2, with 8 bases aligning to TRBD1. CDR3 size: 16 residues. The germline V gene has CDR1 KGHSH and CDR2 LQKENI. After removal of 2 bases from V and 4 bases from J, the junction contained 9 bases not matched to a gene. For the CDR3, the DNA is TGTGCCAGCTCACCAAATTCCGGGACAGGAGGCTATGGCTACACCTTC. Translating gives CASSPNSGTGGYGYTF.

This chain uses TRBV25-1 with TRBJ2-3; 8 bases match TRBD2. J was trimmed by 0 bases and V by 7 bases; bases with no gene match: 6. This CDR3 has 15 amino acids. CDR1 and CDR2 from the germline V gene are MGHDK and SYGVNS. The CDR3 DNA sequence: TGTGCCAGCACTAGCGGGTTTGTGAGCACAGATACGCAGTATTTT. As protein: CASTSGFVSTDTQYF.

As regards this clone: Different DNA sequences within this sample yield the same CDR3. The chain uses TRBV5-1 and TRBJ1-1; possibly TRBD1 for D (6 bases). The CDR3 spans 14 residues. V was cut by 0 bases and J by 1 base, with 7 bases left in between. Looked up from germline, CDR1 is SGHRS and CDR2 is YFSETQ. The DNA for the CDR3 is TGCGCCAGCAGCTTGGGACAGGCGAACACTGAAGCTTTCTTT. Translating it yields CASSLGQANTEAFF.

The V and J genes are TRBV5-1 and TRBJ1-3; 7 nucleotides align to TRBD1. Germline-derived CDR1 and CDR2 are SGHRS and YFSETQ. The length of the CDR3 is 14 residues. Unmatched junction bases numbered 8, after V lost 4 bases and J lost 7 bases. The DNA for the CDR3 is TGCGCCAGCAGCCCTGACAGGGACAAGAACACCATATATTTT. It translates to CASSPDRDKNTIYF.

This chain uses TRBV19 with TRBJ2-1; 9 nucleotides match TRBD1. V dropped 3 bases and J dropped 5; count of bases not matched to a gene: 5. Germline V gene sequence: CDR1 LNHDA, CDR2 SQIVND (reference sequence). This CDR3 has 15 amino acids. DNA for the CDR3: TGTGCCAGTAGTATCCCAGGACAGGGGCACAATGAGCAGTTCTTC. This encodes CASSIPGQGHNEQFF.

This chain joins TRBV19 and TRBJ2-3, with 9 bases matching TRBD1. Germline V CDR1 and CDR2: LNHDA, SQIVND (reference sequence). V was clipped by 7 bases and J by 7 bases; unmatched bases: 9. The CDR3 is 14 residues long. The CDR3 nucleotides are TGTGCCAGTAATAGTGGGACAGGGACGTATACGCAGTATTTT. Translation: CASNSGTGTYTQYF.

This clone was detected a few times. V and J are TRBV21-1 and TRBJ1-4; the table's D call TRBD1 went unverified against the DNA. TRBV21-1 is classified as a pseudogene. The CDR3 extends over 14 amino acids. The CDR3 is CASRDRATNEKLFF. In DNA, the CDR3 is TGTGCCAGCAGAGACAGAGCAACTAATGAAAAACTGTTTTTT.

The chain combines TRBV30 with TRBJ2-7; 9 positions match TRBD2. The trim removed 4 bases at V and 2 bases at J, leaving 12 bases unmatched. Germline V gene sequence: CDR1 GTSNPN, CDR2 SVGIG (reference sequence). This CDR3 is 16 amino acids long. CDR3 region: CAWTSPTSGYPYEQYF. The DNA of the CDR3 is TGTGCCTGGACTTCCCCGACTAGCGGATACCCCTACGAGCAGTACTTC.